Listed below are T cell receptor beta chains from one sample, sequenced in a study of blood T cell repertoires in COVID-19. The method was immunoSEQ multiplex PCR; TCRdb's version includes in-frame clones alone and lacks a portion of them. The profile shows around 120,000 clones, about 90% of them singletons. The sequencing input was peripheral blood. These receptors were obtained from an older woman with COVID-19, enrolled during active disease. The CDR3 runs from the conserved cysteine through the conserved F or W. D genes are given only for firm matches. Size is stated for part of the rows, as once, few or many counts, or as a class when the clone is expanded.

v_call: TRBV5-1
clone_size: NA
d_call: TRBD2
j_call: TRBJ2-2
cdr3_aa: CASSRGTSGGPNTGELFF
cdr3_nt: TGCGCCAGCAGCCGTGGGACTAGCGGGGGCCCTAACACCGGGGAGCTGTTTTTT

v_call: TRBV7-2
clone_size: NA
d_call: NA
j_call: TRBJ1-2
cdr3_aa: CASSLMNGNYGYTF
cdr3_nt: TGTGCCAGCAGCTTAATGAACGGGAACTATGGCTACACCTTC

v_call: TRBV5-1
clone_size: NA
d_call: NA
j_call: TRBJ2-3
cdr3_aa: CASSFTDSTDTQYF
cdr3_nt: TGCGCCAGCAGCTTCACAGACAGCACAGATACGCAGTATTTT

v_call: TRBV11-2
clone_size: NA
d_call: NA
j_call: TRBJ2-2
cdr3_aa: CASRHYREPTNTGELFF
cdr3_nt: TGTGCCAGCAGACATTACAGGGAACCGACGAACACCGGGGAGCTGTTTTTT

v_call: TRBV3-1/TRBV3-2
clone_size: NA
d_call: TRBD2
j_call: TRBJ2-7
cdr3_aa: CASSPGLEVTYEQYF
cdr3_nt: TGTGCCAGCAGCCCCGGACTAGAGGTCACCTACGAGCAGTACTTC

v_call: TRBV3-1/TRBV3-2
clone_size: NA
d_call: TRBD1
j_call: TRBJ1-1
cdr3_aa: CASSQRLRTGGKAFF
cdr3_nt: TGTGCCAGCAGCCAGCGGTTACGGACAGGGGGTAAAGCTTTCTTT

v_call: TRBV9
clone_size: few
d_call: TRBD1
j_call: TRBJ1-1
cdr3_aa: CASNRGMNTEAFF
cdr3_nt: TGTGCCAGCAACAGGGGAATGAACACTGAAGCTTTCTTT

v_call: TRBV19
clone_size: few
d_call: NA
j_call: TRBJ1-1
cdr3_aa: CASSNSGEGRTEAFF
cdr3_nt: TGTGCCAGTTCAAACTCGGGGGAAGGGAGGACTGAAGCTTTCTTT

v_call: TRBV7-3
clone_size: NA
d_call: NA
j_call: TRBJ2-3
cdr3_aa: CASSLHDSSTDTQYF
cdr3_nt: TGTGCCAGCAGCTTACACGACAGTAGCACAGATACGCAGTATTTT

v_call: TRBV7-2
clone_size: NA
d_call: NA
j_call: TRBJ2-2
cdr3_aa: CASSTRQANTGELFF
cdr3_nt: TGTGCCAGCAGCACTAGGCAGGCGAACACCGGGGAGCTGTTTTTT

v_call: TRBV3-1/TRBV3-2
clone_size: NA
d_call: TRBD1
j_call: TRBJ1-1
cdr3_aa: CASSHSDRDTEAFF
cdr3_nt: TGTGCCAGCAGCCACTCGGACAGGGACACTGAAGCTTTCTTT

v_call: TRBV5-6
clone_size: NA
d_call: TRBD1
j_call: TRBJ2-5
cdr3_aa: CASSLGQGLQETQYF
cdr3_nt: TGTGCCAGCAGCCTAGGACAGGGCCTTCAAGAGACCCAGTACTTC

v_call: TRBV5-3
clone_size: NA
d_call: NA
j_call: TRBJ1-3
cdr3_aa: CARSLGSPGRPKGDSGNTIYF
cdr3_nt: TGTGCCAGAAGCTTGGGGAGCCCCGGGCGCCCCAAGGGAGACTCTGGAAACACCATATATTTT

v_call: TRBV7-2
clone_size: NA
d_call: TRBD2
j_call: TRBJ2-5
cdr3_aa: CASSPQGLAGETQYF
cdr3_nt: TGTGCCAGCAGCCCCCAGGGACTAGCGGGGGAGACCCAGTACTTC

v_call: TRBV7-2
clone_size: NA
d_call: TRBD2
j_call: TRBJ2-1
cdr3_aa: CASSLAGGEGNEQFF
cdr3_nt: TGTGCCAGCAGCTTAGCTGGGGGGGAGGGGAATGAGCAGTTCTTC

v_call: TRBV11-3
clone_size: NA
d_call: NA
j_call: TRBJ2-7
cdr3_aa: CASSRTQGEQYF
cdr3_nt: TGTGCCAGCAGCCGTACACAGGGCGAGCAGTACTTC

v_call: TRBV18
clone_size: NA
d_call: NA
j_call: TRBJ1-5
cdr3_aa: CASSLQGINQPQHF
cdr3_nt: TGTGCCAGCTCACTCCAGGGCATCAATCAGCCCCAGCATTTT

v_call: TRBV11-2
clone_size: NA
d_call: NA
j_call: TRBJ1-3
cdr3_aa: CASSGSPGNTIYF
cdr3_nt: TGTGCCAGCAGCGGGAGTCCTGGAAACACCATATATTTT

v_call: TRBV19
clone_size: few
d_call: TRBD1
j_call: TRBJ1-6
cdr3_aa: CASTLQAGGFHNSPLHF
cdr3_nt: TGTGCCAGCACCCTCCAGGCAGGGGGGTTTCATAATTCACCCCTCCACTTT

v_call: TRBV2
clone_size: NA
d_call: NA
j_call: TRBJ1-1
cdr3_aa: CASSNRGSTEAFF
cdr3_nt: TGTGCCAGCAGTAACCGGGGTAGCACTGAAGCTTTCTTT

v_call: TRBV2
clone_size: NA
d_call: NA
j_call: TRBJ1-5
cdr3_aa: CASSEEGLGNQPQHF
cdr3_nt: TGTGCCAGCAGTGAGGAGGGGTTGGGCAATCAGCCCCAGCATTTT

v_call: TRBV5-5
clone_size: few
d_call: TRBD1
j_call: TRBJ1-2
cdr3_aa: CASSGSRGMAEGYTF
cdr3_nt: TGTGCCAGCAGCGGGTCCAGGGGGATGGCTGAAGGCTACACCTTC

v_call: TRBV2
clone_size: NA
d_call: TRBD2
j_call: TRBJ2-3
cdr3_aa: CASSSGVVADTQYF
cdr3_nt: TGTGCCAGCAGCAGCGGGGTAGTGGCAGATACGCAGTATTTT

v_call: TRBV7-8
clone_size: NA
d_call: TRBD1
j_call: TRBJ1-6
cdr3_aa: CASSRQGGNSPLHF
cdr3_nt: TGTGCCAGCAGCCGACAGGGGGGAAATTCACCCCTCCACTTT

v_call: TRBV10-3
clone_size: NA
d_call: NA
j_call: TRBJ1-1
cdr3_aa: CAISPRVTRNTEAFF
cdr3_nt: TGTGCCATCAGTCCTCGGGTTACTAGGAACACTGAAGCTTTCTTT

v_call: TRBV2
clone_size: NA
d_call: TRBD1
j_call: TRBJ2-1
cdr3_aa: CASSRGQGFSYNEQFF
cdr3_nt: TGTGCCAGCAGCCGCGGACAGGGTTTCTCCTACAATGAGCAGTTCTTC

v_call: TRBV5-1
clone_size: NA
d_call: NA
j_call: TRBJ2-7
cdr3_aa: CASSLTLAGEQYF
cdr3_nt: TGCGCCAGCAGCTTGACCCTCGCGGGCGAGCAGTACTTC

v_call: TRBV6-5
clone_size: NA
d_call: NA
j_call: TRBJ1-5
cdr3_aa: CASSRTDYSNQPQHF
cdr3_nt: TGTGCCAGCAGTAGGACTGATTATAGCAATCAGCCCCAGCATTTT

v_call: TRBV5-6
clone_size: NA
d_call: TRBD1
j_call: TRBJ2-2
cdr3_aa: CASSPDLQGTGELFF
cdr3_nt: TGTGCCAGCAGCCCGGACTTACAGGGGACCGGGGAGCTGTTTTTT

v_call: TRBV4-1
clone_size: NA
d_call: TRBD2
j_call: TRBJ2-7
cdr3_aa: CASSQVAGGGEQYF
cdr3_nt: TGCGCCAGCAGCCAAGTTGCCGGGGGGGGTGAGCAGTACTTC

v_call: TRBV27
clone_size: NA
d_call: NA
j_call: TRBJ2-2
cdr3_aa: CASSLSRTGELFF
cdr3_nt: TGTGCCAGCAGTTTATCGAGGACCGGGGAGCTGTTTTTT

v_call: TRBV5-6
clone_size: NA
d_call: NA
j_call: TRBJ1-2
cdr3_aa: CASSLRGYYGYTF
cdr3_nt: TGTGCCAGCAGCTTGCGGGGTTACTATGGCTACACCTTC

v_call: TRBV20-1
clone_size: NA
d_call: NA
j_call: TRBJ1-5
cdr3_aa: CSASIFAGGYQPQHF
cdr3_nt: TGCAGTGCTAGTATATTCGCGGGGGGTTACCAGCCCCAGCATTTT

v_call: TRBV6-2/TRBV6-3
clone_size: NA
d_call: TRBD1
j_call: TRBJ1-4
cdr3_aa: CASSPRQGGELFF
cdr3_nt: TGTGCCAGCAGCCCCCGACAGGGAGGAGAACTGTTTTTT

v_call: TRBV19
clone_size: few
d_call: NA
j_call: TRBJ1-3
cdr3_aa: CASSIRGSGNTIYF
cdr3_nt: TGTGCCAGTAGTATCCGGGGTTCTGGAAACACCATATATTTT

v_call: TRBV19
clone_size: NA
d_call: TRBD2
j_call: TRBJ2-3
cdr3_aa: CASSKLAGGTTDTQYF
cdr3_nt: TGTGCCAGTAGTAAACTAGCGGGGGGGACCACAGATACGCAGTATTTT

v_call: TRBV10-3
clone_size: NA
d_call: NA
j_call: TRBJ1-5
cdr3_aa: CAISEGRDQPQHF
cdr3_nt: TGTGCCATCAGTGAGGGCAGGGATCAGCCCCAGCATTTT

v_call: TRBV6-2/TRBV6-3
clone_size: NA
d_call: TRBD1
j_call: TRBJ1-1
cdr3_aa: CASSYEQGANWNTEAFF
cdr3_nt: TGTGCCAGCAGTTACGAGCAGGGGGCTAATTGGAACACTGAAGCTTTCTTT

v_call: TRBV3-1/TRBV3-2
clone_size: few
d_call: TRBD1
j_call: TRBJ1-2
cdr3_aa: CASSQGTGTGWLYGYTF
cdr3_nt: TGTGCCAGCAGCCAAGGAACCGGGACAGGGTGGCTGTATGGCTACACCTTC

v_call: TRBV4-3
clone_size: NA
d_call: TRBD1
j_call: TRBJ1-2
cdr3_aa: CASSHLGQGVNYGYTF
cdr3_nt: TGCGCCAGCAGCCATCTGGGACAGGGAGTAAACTATGGCTACACCTTC

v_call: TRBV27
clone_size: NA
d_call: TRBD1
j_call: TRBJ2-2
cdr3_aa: CASSLRTGGTGELFF
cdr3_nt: TGTGCCAGCAGTCTTCGGACAGGGGGCACCGGGGAGCTGTTTTTT

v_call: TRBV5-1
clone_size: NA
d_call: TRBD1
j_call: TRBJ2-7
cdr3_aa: CASSPTSRDRVYEQYF
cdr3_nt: TGCGCCAGCAGCCCGACTAGCCGGGACAGGGTCTACGAGCAGTACTTC

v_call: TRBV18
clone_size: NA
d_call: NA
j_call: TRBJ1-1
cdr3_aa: CASSPMVRMNTEAFF
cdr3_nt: TGTGCCAGCTCACCGATGGTGAGAATGAACACTGAAGCTTTCTTT

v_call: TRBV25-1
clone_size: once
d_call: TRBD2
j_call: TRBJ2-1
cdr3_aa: CASSPGGGAVEQFF
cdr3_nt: TGTGCCAGCAGTCCTGGCGGGGGGGCCGTTGAGCAGTTCTTC

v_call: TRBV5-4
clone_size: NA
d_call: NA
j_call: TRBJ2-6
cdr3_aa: CASSLRANVLTF
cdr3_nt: TGTGCCAGCAGTCTGCGTGCCAACGTCCTGACTTTC

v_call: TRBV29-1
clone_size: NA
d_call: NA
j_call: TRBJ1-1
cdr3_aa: CSVESYGGRTEAFF
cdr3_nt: TGCAGCGTTGAATCTTATGGGGGCAGGACTGAAGCTTTCTTT

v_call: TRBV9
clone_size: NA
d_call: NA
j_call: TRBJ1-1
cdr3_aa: CASSTHHGRGSTEAFF
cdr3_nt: TGTGCCAGCAGCACCCACCATGGGCGTGGATCCACTGAAGCTTTCTTT

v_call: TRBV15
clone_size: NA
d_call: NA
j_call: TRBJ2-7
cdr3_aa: CATSRDFPGRSKGAYEQYF
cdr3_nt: TGTGCCACCAGCAGAGATTTTCCGGGAAGGTCTAAGGGAGCCTACGAGCAGTACTTC